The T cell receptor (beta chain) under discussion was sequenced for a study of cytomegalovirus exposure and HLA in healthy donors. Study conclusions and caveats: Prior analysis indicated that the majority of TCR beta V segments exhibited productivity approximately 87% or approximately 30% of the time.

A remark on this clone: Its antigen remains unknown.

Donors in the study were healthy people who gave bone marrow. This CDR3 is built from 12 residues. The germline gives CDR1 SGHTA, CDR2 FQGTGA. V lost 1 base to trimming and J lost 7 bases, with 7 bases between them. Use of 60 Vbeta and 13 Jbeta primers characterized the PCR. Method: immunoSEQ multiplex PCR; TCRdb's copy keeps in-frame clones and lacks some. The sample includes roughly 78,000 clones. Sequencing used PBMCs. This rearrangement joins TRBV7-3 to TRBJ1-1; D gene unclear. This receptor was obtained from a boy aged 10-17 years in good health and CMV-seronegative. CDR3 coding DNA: TGTGCCAGCAGCTTAAGCTCGGGTGAAGCTTTCTTT. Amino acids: CASSLSSGEAFF.